Below, 9 T cell receptor beta chains from the same sample are listed, as sequenced in a study of control samples from healthy donors and cancer patients. Some clones are missing from TCRdb's copy, which holds only in-frame ones; the method was immunoSEQ multiplex PCR. The data show some 78,000 clones, approximately 88% seen once. Input material: blood. These receptors came from a woman in her sixties in good health.

The chain couples TRBV3-1 (or the pseudogene TRBV3-2) to TRBJ1-5; 8 nucleotides line up with TRBD1. This CDR3 is 15 amino acids long. Trimming removed 0 bases from V and 7 bases from J; junction bases left unmatched: 5. The germline V gene encodes CDR1 LGHDT and CDR2 YNNKEL (reference sequence). DNA for the CDR3: TGTGCCAGCAGCCAAGAAGGACAGGGTCACCAGCCCCAGCATTTT. Protein: CASSQEGQGHQPQHF.

The chain carries TRBV2 and TRBJ1-2; D not certain. This CDR3 has 13 residues. V was clipped by 4 bases and J by 8 bases, with 14 bases between them. Germline CDR1 and CDR2: SNHLY and FYNNEI. In DNA, the CDR3 is TGTGCCAGCAGTGTAATGGAAACGGGGGGCTACACCTTC. Encoded protein: CASSVMETGGYTF.

This chain joins TRBV7-9 and TRBJ2-1, with a weak D call TRBD1 (5 bases). The CDR3 totals 13 residues. The V gene lost 1 base and the J gene lost 5 bases, with 6 bases spanning the gap. Germline CDR1 and CDR2: SEHNR and FQNEAQ (reference sequence). The chain's CDR3 is CASSLGQHNEQFF. Written as DNA, the CDR3 is TGTGCCAGCAGCTTAGGACAGCACAATGAGCAGTTCTTC.

The V and J genes are TRBV19 and TRBJ2-7; TRBD2 matches 8 bases. This CDR3 comprises 14 residues. J gave up 3 bases and V 6 bases, and 7 bases lay outside the gene matches. Germline V gene lookup returns CDR1 LNHDA and CDR2 SQIVND (reference sequence). CDR3 protein: CASRPAGGIYEQYF. The CDR3 DNA sequence: TGTGCCAGTAGGCCGGCGGGGGGAATCTACGAGCAGTACTTC.

This rearrangement joins TRBV7-2 to TRBJ2-3; D is unclear. V was shortened by 1 base and J by 2 bases, with 4 bases between the two germline ends. The CDR3 runs 13 residues. Germline CDR1 SGHTA, CDR2 FQGNSA. The CDR3 is CASSLDPTDTQYF. In nucleotides, the CDR3 is TGTGCCAGCAGCTTAGACCCCACAGATACGCAGTATTTT.

The chain uses TRBV5-4 and TRBJ2-7; the D gene could be TRBD1 or TRBD2 (6 bases each). CDR3 length: 13 residues. The V end was cut by 4 bases, the J end by 6 bases, with 14 bases between. The germline CDR1 and CDR2 sequences are SGHNT and YYREEE (reference sequence). The CDR3 bases are TGTGCCAGCAGCCCCGGGGGCCGCAGCGAGCAGTACTTC. It yields the protein CASSPGGRSEQYF. The whole variable domain, filled in from reference TRBV5-4 and TRBJ2-7, reads ETGVTQSPTHLIKTRGQQVTLRCSSQSGHNTVSWYQQALGQGPQFIFQYYREEENGRGNFPPRFSGLQFPNYSSELNVNALELDDSALYLCASSPGGRSEQYFGPGTRLTVT.

The chain has TRBV30 and TRBJ1-2, with 7 positions matching TRBD1. V was pared by 2 bases and J by 5 bases, with 14 bases of the junction left unmatched. Germline-derived CDR1 and CDR2 are GTSNPN and SVGIG (reference sequence). The CDR3 covers 16 residues. The CDR3: CAWSPLSGRGGYGYTF. The CDR3 region has the DNA TGTGCCTGGAGTCCACTCAGCGGCAGGGGGGGATATGGCTACACCTTC.

The chain carries TRBV6-6 and TRBJ1-5; unclear D gene. CDR1 and CDR2 (germline): MNHNY, SVGAGI (reference sequence). Trimming took 5 bases from V and 3 from J, leaving 17 bases between them. This CDR3 is built from 16 residues. The CDR3 sequence: CASSDWTRGNNQPQHF. CDR3 bases: TGTGCCAGCAGTGACTGGACCCGAGGTAACAATCAGCCCCAGCATTTT.

The genes are TRBV27 and TRBJ1-1, with 7 bases identical to TRBD1. From germline, CDR1 is MNHEY and CDR2 SMNVEV (reference sequence). The V segment lost 6 bases and the J segment 0 bases; nucleotides outside the gene matches: 10. CDR3 length: 16 residues. The CDR3 coding sequence is TGTGCCAGCAGGCGCATAAGGGACAGCATGAACACTGAAGCTTTCTTT. Amino acid sequence: CASRRIRDSMNTEAFF.